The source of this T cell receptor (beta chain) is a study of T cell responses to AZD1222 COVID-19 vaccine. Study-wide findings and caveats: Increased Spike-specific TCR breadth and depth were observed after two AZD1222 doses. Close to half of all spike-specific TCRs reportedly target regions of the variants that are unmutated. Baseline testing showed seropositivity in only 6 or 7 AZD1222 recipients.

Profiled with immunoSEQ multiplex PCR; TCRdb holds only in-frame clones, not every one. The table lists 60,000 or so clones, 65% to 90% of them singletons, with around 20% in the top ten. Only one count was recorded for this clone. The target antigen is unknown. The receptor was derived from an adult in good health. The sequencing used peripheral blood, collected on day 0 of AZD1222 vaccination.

DNA for the CDR3: TGTGCCAGCAGCTTAGGGCAGAAAGAGACCCAGTACTTC. Translating gives CASSLGQKETQYF. This chain uses TRBV11-3 with TRBJ2-5, with unresolved D. The germline V gene encodes CDR1 SGHNT and CDR2 YENEEA. Trimming removed 1 base from V and 3 bases from J, with 6 bases in between. The CDR3 covers 13 residues.